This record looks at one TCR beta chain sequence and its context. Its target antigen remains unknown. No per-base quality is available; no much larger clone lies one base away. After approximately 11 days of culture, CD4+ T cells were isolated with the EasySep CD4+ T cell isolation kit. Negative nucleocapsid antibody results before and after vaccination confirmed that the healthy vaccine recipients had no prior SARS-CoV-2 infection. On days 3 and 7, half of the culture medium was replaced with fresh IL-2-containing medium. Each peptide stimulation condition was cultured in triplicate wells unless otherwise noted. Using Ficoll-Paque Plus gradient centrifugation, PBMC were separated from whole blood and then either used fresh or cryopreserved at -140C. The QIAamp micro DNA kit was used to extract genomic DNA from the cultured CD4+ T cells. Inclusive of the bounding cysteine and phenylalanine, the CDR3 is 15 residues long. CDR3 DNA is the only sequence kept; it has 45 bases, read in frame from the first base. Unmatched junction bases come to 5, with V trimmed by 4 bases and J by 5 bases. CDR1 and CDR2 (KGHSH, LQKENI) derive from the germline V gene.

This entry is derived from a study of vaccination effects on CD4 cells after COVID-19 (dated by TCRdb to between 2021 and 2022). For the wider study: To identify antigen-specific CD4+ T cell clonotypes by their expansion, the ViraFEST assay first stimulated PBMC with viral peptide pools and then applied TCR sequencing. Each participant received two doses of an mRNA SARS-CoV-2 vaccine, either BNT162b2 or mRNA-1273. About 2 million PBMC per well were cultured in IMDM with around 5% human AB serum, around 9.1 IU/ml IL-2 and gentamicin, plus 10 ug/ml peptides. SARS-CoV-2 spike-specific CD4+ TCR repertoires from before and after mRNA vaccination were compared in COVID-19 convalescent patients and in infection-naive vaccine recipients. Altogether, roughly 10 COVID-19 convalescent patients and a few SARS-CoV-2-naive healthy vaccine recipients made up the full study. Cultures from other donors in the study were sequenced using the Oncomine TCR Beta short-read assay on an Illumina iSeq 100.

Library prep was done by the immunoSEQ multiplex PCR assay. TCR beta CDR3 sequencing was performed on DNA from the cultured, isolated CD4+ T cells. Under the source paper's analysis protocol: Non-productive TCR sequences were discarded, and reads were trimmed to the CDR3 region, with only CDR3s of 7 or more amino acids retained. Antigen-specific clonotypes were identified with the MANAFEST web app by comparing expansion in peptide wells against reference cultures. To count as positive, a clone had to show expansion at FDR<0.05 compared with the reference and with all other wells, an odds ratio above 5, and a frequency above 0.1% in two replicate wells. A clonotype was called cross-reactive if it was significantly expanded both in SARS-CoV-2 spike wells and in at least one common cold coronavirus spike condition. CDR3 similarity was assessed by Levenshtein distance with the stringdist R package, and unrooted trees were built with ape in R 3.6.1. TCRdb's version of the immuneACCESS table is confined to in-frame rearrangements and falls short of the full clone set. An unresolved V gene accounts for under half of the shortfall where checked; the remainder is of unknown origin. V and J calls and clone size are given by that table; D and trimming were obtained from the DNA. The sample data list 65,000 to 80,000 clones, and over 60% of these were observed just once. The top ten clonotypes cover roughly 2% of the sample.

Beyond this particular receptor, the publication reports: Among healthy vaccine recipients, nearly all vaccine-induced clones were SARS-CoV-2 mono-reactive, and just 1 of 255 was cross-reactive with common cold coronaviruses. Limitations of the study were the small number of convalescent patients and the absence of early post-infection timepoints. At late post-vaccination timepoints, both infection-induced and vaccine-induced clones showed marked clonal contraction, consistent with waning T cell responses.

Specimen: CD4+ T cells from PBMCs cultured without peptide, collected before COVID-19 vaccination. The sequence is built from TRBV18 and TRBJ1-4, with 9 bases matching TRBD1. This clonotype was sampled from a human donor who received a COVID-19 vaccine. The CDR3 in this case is CASSLIGTGNEKLFF. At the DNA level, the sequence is TGTGCCAGCTCACTCATTGGGACAGGGAATGAAAAACTGTTTTTT.